Presented here are 27 T cell receptor beta chains from one specimen sequenced in a study of tumour-infiltrating T cells in Burkitt lymphoma. Some clones are missing from TCRdb's copy, which holds only in-frame ones; the method was immunoSEQ multiplex PCR. The sample has about a thousand clones, around 13% seen once. Source material: tumor tissue. The receptors stem from a human donor with diffuse large B-cell lymphoma.

The chain has TRBV5-6 and TRBJ1-5, with a weak D call TRBD1 (5 bases). V was cut by 0 bases and J by 7 bases, with 8 bases left in between. Germline CDR1 reads SGHDT; CDR2 reads YYEEEE. The CDR3 has 13 amino acids. CDR3 DNA: TGTGCCAGCAGCTTGGGGGGGACCCAGCCCCAGCATTTT. It specifies CASSLGGTQPQHF.

J is TRBJ2-7 and V is TRBV27; either TRBD1 or TRBD2 may supply D (5 bases each). The germline CDR1 and CDR2 sequences are MNHEY and SMNVEV (reference sequence). CDR3 length: 14 residues. V was shortened by 5 bases and J by 2 bases, with 13 bases between the two germline ends. CDR3 region: CASSPGTGPYEQYF. The DNA of the CDR3 is TGTGCCAGCAGTCCCGGGACGGGACCCTACGAGCAGTACTTC.

This chain uses TRBV5-6 with TRBJ1-1; a weak D match, TRBD1 (5 bases). The germline V and J ends were trimmed by 2 bases and 5 bases, with 10 bases remaining between them. CDR1 and CDR2 from the germline V gene are SGHDT and YYEEEE. This CDR3 contains 13 residues. CDR3 coding DNA: TGTGCCAGCAGCTTTGGTGGGGCAACTGAAGCTTTCTTT. Translating it yields CASSFGGATEAFF.

The J gene is TRBJ1-3, the V gene TRBV7-6; perhaps TRBD1 as D (5 bases). Trimming shortened V by 3 bases and J by 0 bases, and 12 bases separated the two germline ends. Germline CDR1 and CDR2: SGHVS and FNYEAQ. This CDR3 comprises 16 residues. The CDR3, as DNA: TGTGCCAGCAGCTTTGCTGGGGCCGGCTCTGGAAACACCATATATTTT. Its translation: CASSFAGAGSGNTIYF.

This chain links TRBV11-1 with TRBJ2-1; 14 bases agree with TRBD2. The CDR3 has 18 residues. The trim removed 4 bases at V and 9 bases at J, leaving 14 bases unmatched. Germline V gene lookup returns CDR1 SGHAT and CDR2 FQDESV (reference sequence). The CDR3 DNA reads as TGTGCCAGCAGCTCATCCGGACTAGCGGGAGGTTCGTTGGGTGAGCAGTTCTTC. The encoded protein is CASSSSGLAGGSLGEQFF.

This clone was detected a few times. The J gene is TRBJ2-2, the V gene TRBV29-1; D is perhaps TRBD2 (6 bases). Trimming shortened V by 3 bases and J by 1 base, and 6 bases separated the two germline ends. Looked up from germline, CDR1 is SQVTM and CDR2 is ANQGSEA. This CDR3 spans 13 amino acids. The CDR3 sequence is CSVDSGNTGELFF. DNA for the CDR3: TGCAGCGTTGATAGCGGGAACACCGGGGAGCTGTTTTTT.

This chain uses TRBV11-2 with TRBJ1-3; D is ambiguous. This CDR3 comprises 11 residues. CDR1 and CDR2 (germline): SGHAT, FQNNGV. The V gene lost 8 bases and the J gene lost 5 bases, with 7 bases spanning the gap. Written as DNA, the CDR3 is TGTGCCAGCCTCTGGAGAAACACCATATATTTT. Translated, it gives CASLWRNTIYF. The full variable domain, in which reference TRBV11-2 and TRBJ1-3 provide the parts outside the CDR3, is EAGVAQSPRYKIIEKRQSVAFWCNPISGHATLYWYQQILGQGPKLLIQFQNNGVVDDSQLPKDRFSAERLKGVDSTLKIQPAKLEDSAVYLCASLWRNTIYFGEGSWLTVV.

This clone turned up a few times. The chain recombines TRBV7-3 with TRBJ2-1; D is unclear. The CDR3 length is 11 residues. Germline values: CDR1 SGHTA, CDR2 FQGTGA. V was shortened by 4 bases and J by 10 bases, with 8 bases between the two germline ends. Written as DNA, the CDR3 is TGTGCCAGCAGCTCTGAAGGGGAGCAGTTCTTC. Protein: CASSSEGEQFF.

The chain carries TRBV7-9 and TRBJ2-5; D ambiguous. Trimming cost V 1 base and J 4 bases, with 10 bases left between them. The CDR3 spans 14 residues. Germline V gene data show CDR1 as SEHNR and CDR2 as FQNEAQ (reference sequence). CDR3 bases: TGTGCCAGCAGCTTAGTTTTGGGGTTAGAGACCCAGTACTTC. Translating gives CASSLVLGLETQYF.

This rearrangement joins TRBV19 to TRBJ1-2; D is ambiguous. Trimming stripped 0 bases from V and 4 bases from J, with 12 bases between. This CDR3 spans 15 amino acids. Germline CDR1 and CDR2: LNHDA and SQIVND (reference sequence). The chain's CDR3 is CASSIESRAGYGYTF. The DNA for the CDR3 is TGTGCCAGTAGTATAGAGTCCCGGGCGGGCTATGGCTACACCTTC. The full variable domain, completed using reference TRBV19 and TRBJ1-2, is DGGITQSPKYLFRKEGQNVTLSCEQNLNHDAMYWYRQDPGQGLRLIYYSQIVNDFQKGDIAEGYSVSREKKESFPLTVTSAQKNPTAFYLCASSIESRAGYGYTFGSGTRLTVV.

The chain recombines TRBV5-1 with TRBJ2-3; 7 bases align to TRBD2. Germline trimming cut 6 bases from V and 3 bases from J; bases unmatched to any gene: 7. Germline V lookup: CDR1 SGHRS, CDR2 YFSETQ. The CDR3 is made up of 14 amino acids. This CDR3 reads CASTPWGGTDTQYF. The CDR3 nucleotides read TGCGCCAGCACTCCGTGGGGGGGGACAGATACGCAGTATTTT.

The sample holds a few counts of this clone. J is TRBJ2-7 and V is TRBV18; 7 positions agree with TRBD1. V dropped 3 bases and J dropped 3; count of bases not matched to a gene: 8. The CDR3 contains 15 residues. From germline, CDR1 is KGHSH and CDR2 LQKENI. The CDR3 DNA sequence: TGTGCCAGCTCACCCCAAGGACAGGCGATCTACGAGCAGTACTTC. Protein product: CASSPQGQAIYEQYF.

This clone was observed a few times. CDR3 DNA: TGTGCCAGCAGCTTAAAAGGCAATAACTATGGCTACACCTTC. It translates to CASSLKGNNYGYTF. The rearrangement joins TRBV13 to TRBJ1-2; D is undetermined. The CDR3 runs 14 residues. Germline V gene lookup returns CDR1 PRHDT and CDR2 FYEKMQ (reference sequence). V lost 2 bases, J lost 1 base, and 8 bases lay in between. The full variable domain, in which reference TRBV13 and TRBJ1-2 provide the parts outside the CDR3, is AAGVIQSPRHLIKEKRETATLKCYPIPRHDTVYWYQQGPGQDPQFLISFYEKMQSDKGSIPDRFSAQQFSDYHSELNMSSLELGDSALYFCASSLKGNNYGYTFGSGTRLTVV.

This clone has more than one count but fewer than ten. J is TRBJ2-7 and V is TRBV2, with D perhaps TRBD1 or TRBD2 (5 bases each). The germline V gene has CDR1 SNHLY and CDR2 FYNNEI. The V gene lost 8 bases and the J gene lost 3 bases, with 14 bases spanning the gap. This CDR3 comprises 13 residues. The CDR3 protein is CASESGARYEQYF. The CDR3 region has the DNA TGTGCCAGCGAGTCCGGGGCTCGCTACGAGCAGTACTTC. Together with reference TRBV2 and TRBJ2-7, the CDR3 gives the full variable domain: EPEVTQTPSHQVTQMGQEVILRCVPISNHLYFYWYRQILGQKVEFLVSFYNNEISEKSEIFDDQFSVERPDGSNFTLKIRSTKLEDSAMYFCASESGARYEQYFGPGTRLTVT.

This clone was seen only a few times. The genes are TRBV29-1 and TRBJ2-7; 9 bases fit TRBD1. This CDR3 comprises 14 residues. The germline gives CDR1 SQVTM, CDR2 ANQGSEA. V was clipped by 4 bases and J by 5 bases; unmatched bases: 9. The CDR3 coding sequence is TGCAGCGTTGCGGGCGGGACAGGGACTAACGAGCAGTACTTC. It codes for CSVAGGTGTNEQYF.

This clone was counted a few times. The rearrangement joins TRBV14 to TRBJ1-1; TRBD1 might be the D (5 bases). Trimming stripped 4 bases from V and 3 bases from J, with 9 bases between. The CDR3 spans 13 residues. Germline CDR1 and CDR2: SGHDN and FVKESK. For the CDR3, the DNA is TGTGCCAGCAGCCTGGGACGGCACACTGAAGCTTTCTTT. This translates into CASSLGRHTEAFF.

In this sample, this clone is large. The rearrangement uses TRBV9 and TRBJ2-4, with 8 bases lining up with TRBD2. Germline V gene sequence: CDR1 SGDLS, CDR2 YYNGEE. The CDR3 sequence is 16 residues long. V trimming: 0 bases; J trimming: 3 bases; junction bases outside the gene matches: 5. CDR3 bases: TGTGCCAGCAGCGTAGGAGCGGGAGTGGGCAAAAACATTCAGTACTTC. Translated: CASSVGAGVGKNIQYF. Filled out from reference TRBV9 and TRBJ2-4, the complete variable domain reads DSGVTQTPKHLITATGQRVTLRCSPRSGDLSVYWYQQSLDQGLQFLIQYYNGEERAKGNILERFSAQQFPDLHSELNLSSLELGDSALYFCASSVGAGVGKNIQYFGAGTRLSVL.

Only a few counts were recorded for this clone. This rearrangement joins TRBV29-1 to TRBJ1-2; the D gene is possibly TRBD1 (6 bases). The germline gives CDR1 SQVTM, CDR2 ANQGSEA. The CDR3 has 13 amino acids. The ends were cut back, 8 bases at V and 10 bases at J, with 23 bases in the middle. The CDR3 loop reads CSFSKGGFGDYTF. CDR3 bases: TGCAGCTTCTCAAAGGGGGGGTTTGGGGACTACACCTTC.

V gene TRBV28 combines with J gene TRBJ2-7; tentatively, D is TRBD1 (6 bases). V gave up 4 bases and J gave up 0 bases, with 10 bases separating them. Germline assignment: CDR1 MDHEN and CDR2 SYDVKM. There are 14 residues in the CDR3. DNA of the CDR3: TGTGCCAGCAGTTCCGGGACAAGCTCCTACGAGCAGTACTTC. This translates into CASSSGTSSYEQYF.

A word on this clone: This may be a read error: a much more frequent sequence differs by one nucleotide. Other DNA sequences in the sample encode the same CDR3. The chain carries TRBV21-1 and TRBJ1-1. TRBV21-1 is listed as a pseudogene. The CDR3 spans 14 residues. Here the CDR3 DNA reads TGTGCCAGCAGCATCAATCTCCCGGGCACTGAAGCTTTCTTT. The encoded protein is CASSINLPGTEAFF.

The V and J genes are TRBV28 and TRBJ2-1, with unresolved D. The CDR3 covers 14 residues. Trimming took 5 bases from V and 4 from J, leaving 12 bases between them. From germline, CDR1 is MDHEN and CDR2 SYDVKM. The CDR3 DNA sequence: TGTGCCAGCAGTCTTATCTCCCTTTACAATGAGCAGTTCTTC. Protein sequence: CASSLISLYNEQFF.

This clone was picked up a small number of times. In DNA, the CDR3 is TGTGCCAGCAGCCCGGGCCTCTTGGGCTATGGCTACACCTTC. Its translation: CASSPGLLGYGYTF. This chain connects TRBV14 to TRBJ1-2; D not certain. V was trimmed by 4 bases and J by 4 bases, leaving 13 bases between them. Germline CDR1 is SGHDN and CDR2 is FVKESK. There are 14 residues in the CDR3.

In nucleotides, the CDR3 is TGTGCCAGCAGCTCTCGGACGGCAGGAGACACTGAAGCTTTCTTT. Translation gives CASSSRTAGDTEAFF. This chain links TRBV11-1 with TRBJ1-1; unclear D gene. The CDR3 has 15 amino acids. The V and J ends lost 4 bases and 3 bases respectively, with 15 bases between them. Germline assignment: CDR1 SGHAT and CDR2 FQDESV (reference sequence).

The chain employs TRBV7-9 and TRBJ2-1; perhaps TRBD1 as D (5 bases). CDR3 size: 15 residues. The ends were cut back, 2 bases at V and 8 bases at J, with 16 bases in the middle. Germline CDR1 is SEHNR and CDR2 is FQNEAQ (reference sequence). The CDR3 sequence is CASSLRVGSRDEQFF. The DNA of the CDR3 is TGTGCCAGCAGCTTACGAGTAGGTTCCAGGGATGAGCAGTTCTTC. Variable domain in full (rest from reference TRBV7-9 and TRBJ2-1): DTGVSQNPRHKITKRGQNVTFRCDPISEHNRLYWYRQTLGQGPEFLTYFQNEAQLEKSRLLSDRFSAERPKGSFSTLEIQRTEQGDSAMYLCASSLRVGSRDEQFFGPGTRLTVL.

V and J are TRBV6-6 and TRBJ2-7, with 13 bases matching TRBD2. CDR1 and CDR2 from the germline V gene are MNHNY and SVGAGI (reference sequence). The CDR3 has 14 amino acids. V lost 6 bases and J lost 5; bases outside the gene matches: 4. In nucleotides, the CDR3 is TGTGCCAGCAGAGGGACTAGCGGGACCAACGAGCAGTACTTC. It encodes CASRGTSGTNEQYF.

The gene calls are TRBV27 and TRBJ2-7; TRBD2 aligns across 7 bases. Germline trimming cut 5 bases from V and 4 bases from J; bases unmatched to any gene: 8. The CDR3 covers 14 residues. Per the germline V gene, CDR1 is MNHEY and CDR2 is SMNVEV (reference sequence). CDR3 residues: CASSPGEGQYEQYF. The CDR3 bases are TGTGCCAGCAGTCCCGGGGAGGGGCAATACGAGCAGTACTTC.

This clone was recorded a few times. The J gene is TRBJ1-1, the V gene TRBV25-1, with D possibly TRBD1 on 5 matching bases. The length of the CDR3 is 14 residues. Germline V gene data show CDR1 as MGHDK and CDR2 as SYGVNS. The ends were cut back, 7 bases at V and 5 bases at J, with 17 bases in the middle. The CDR3 region is CASKRGGLFTEAFF. The CDR3 DNA is TGTGCCAGCAAAAGGGGAGGGCTGTTTACTGAAGCTTTCTTT.